The 16 T cell receptor beta chains presented below share a single source sample, sequenced in a study of stem cell transplantation in POMP-related autoinflammatory disease. Generated by immunoSEQ multiplex PCR, the TCRdb table keeps only in-frame clones and is missing some. The sample lists 4,500 to 5,500 clones, roughly 90% occurring once. This specimen consisted of CD8+ T cells from PBMCs, obtained after stem cell transplantation. Receptors originate from a human patient with POMP-related autoinflammation and immune dysregulation (PRAID). Some of the T cells may derive from the graft donor.

This clone is a singleton in its sample. CDR3 sequence reads: CASSPSGELFF. The CDR3 nucleotides are TGTGCCAGCAGCCCCTCCGGGGAGCTGTTTTTT. V usage is TRBV12-3 or TRBV12-4 and J usage is TRBJ2-2; D is uncertain. Trimming removed 6 bases from V and 6 bases from J, with 5 bases in between. This CDR3 has 11 residues.

The chain has TRBV19 and TRBJ1-1; possible D gene TRBD1, 6 bases. The V gene's germline CDR1 is LNHDA and CDR2 SQIVND (reference sequence). CDR3 length equals 12 residues. The germline V and J ends were trimmed by 6 bases and 6 bases, with 11 bases remaining between them. Written as DNA, the CDR3 is TGTGCCAGTAGACAGGGTCTCGCTGAAGCTTTCTTT. This encodes CASRQGLAEAFF.

The chain recombines TRBV13 with TRBJ2-1; D gene unclear. Germline CDR1 reads PRHDT; CDR2 reads FYEKMQ (reference sequence). The V and J ends lost 3 bases and 0 bases respectively, with 9 bases between them. The CDR3 has 15 residues. DNA of the CDR3: TGTGCCAGCAGCTTTGGGGTGAGCTCCTACAATGAGCAGTTCTTC. Translating it yields CASSFGVSSYNEQFF.

A single count supports this clone. This chain uses TRBV2 with TRBJ2-7; D uncertain. CDR1 and CDR2 (germline): SNHLY, FYNNEI. Between the trimmed V and J ends, which lost 7 bases and 3 bases, there was a span of 10 bases. The CDR3 has 12 amino acids. The CDR3 region is CASKEQIYEQYF. The CDR3 DNA is TGTGCCAGCAAGGAACAAATCTACGAGCAGTACTTC. The variable domain in full, with the rest retrieved from reference TRBV2 and TRBJ2-7, is EPEVTQTPSHQVTQMGQEVILRCVPISNHLYFYWYRQILGQKVEFLVSFYNNEISEKSEIFDDQFSVERPDGSNFTLKIRSTKLEDSAMYFCASKEQIYEQYFGPGTRLTVT.

V and J are TRBV7-9 and TRBJ2-7; TRBD2 is a possible D gene (5 bases). Germline V gives CDR1 SEHNR, CDR2 FQNEAQ (reference sequence). CDR3 length: 16 amino acids. The V and J ends lost 0 bases and 3 bases respectively, with 15 bases between them. This chain's CDR3 is CASSLASGIRYYEQYF. For the CDR3, the DNA is TGTGCCAGCAGCTTAGCGTCCGGGATTCGCTACTACGAGCAGTACTTC.

This clone has just a few counts. The V and J genes are TRBV4-2 and TRBJ2-7; TRBD2 might be the D (6 bases). CDR1 is LGHNA, CDR2 YNFKEQ, per germline. CDR3 length: 13 residues. With 4 bases removed from V and 2 bases from J, the gap between germline ends came to 9 bases. The CDR3 is CASSPGGTYEQYF. CDR3 nucleotide sequence: TGTGCCAGCAGCCCTGGCGGGACCTACGAGCAGTACTTC.

The chain has TRBV9 and TRBJ2-1; possibly TRBD2 for D (5 bases). CDR1 and CDR2 (germline): SGDLS, YYNGEE. The CDR3 totals 15 residues. V was shortened by 0 bases and J by 5 bases, with 12 bases between the two germline ends. The CDR3 region has the DNA TGTGCCAGCAGCGTAGAGGAGGAATTGGACAATGAGCAGTTCTTC. This translates into CASSVEEELDNEQFF. The whole variable domain, remainder taken from reference TRBV9 and TRBJ2-1, is DSGVTQTPKHLITATGQRVTLRCSPRSGDLSVYWYQQSLDQGLQFLIQYYNGEERAKGNILERFSAQQFPDLHSELNLSSLELGDSALYFCASSVEEELDNEQFFGPGTRLTVL.

The chain links TRBV9 to TRBJ2-5, with 8 nucleotides matching TRBD2. Germline V gene lookup returns CDR1 SGDLS and CDR2 YYNGEE. The CDR3 runs to 15 residues. V lost 0 bases and J lost 5; bases outside the gene matches: 6. This CDR3 is CASSVDSGNGETQYF. In DNA form, the CDR3 reads TGTGCCAGCAGCGTAGATAGCGGGAACGGGGAGACCCAGTACTTC.

This clone has a single count. The rearrangement uses TRBV9 and TRBJ2-7; D is uncertain. This CDR3 spans 12 amino acids. Trimming cost V 7 bases and J 1 base, with 9 bases left between them. CDR1 is SGDLS and CDR2 is YYNGEE in the germline V gene. The CDR3 sequence: CASGSASYEQYF. CDR3 DNA: TGTGCCAGCGGGTCGGCGTCCTACGAGCAGTACTTC.

Notes on this clone: The sample holds other DNA sequences that translate to the same CDR3. The DNA for the CDR3 is TGTGCCAGCAGCGGTACCGGGGGAGACTACGAGCAGTACTTC. Amino acids: CASSGTGGDYEQYF. V is TRBV27 and J is TRBJ2-7, with D possibly matching TRBD2 (6 bases). V was shortened by 6 bases and J by 3 bases, with 15 bases between the two germline ends. Looked up from germline, CDR1 is MNHEY and CDR2 is SMNVEV (reference sequence). The CDR3 consists of 14 residues.

The V and J genes are TRBV19 and TRBJ2-1; D is possibly TRBD2 (7 bases). This CDR3 spans 16 amino acids. V lost 3 bases to trimming and J lost 4 bases, with 16 bases between them. Germline CDR1 reads LNHDA; CDR2 reads SQIVND (reference sequence). CDR3 DNA: TGTGCCAGTAGTATTAACGGGGCGGGGGCATACAATGAGCAGTTCTTC. Its translation: CASSINGAGAYNEQFF.

This clone was detected only a few times. The chain has TRBV7-9 and TRBJ2-1; possibly TRBD2 for D (6 bases). Deletions cut 0 bases from V and 9 bases from J, with 9 bases between. The CDR3 covers 13 residues. Germline V CDR1 and CDR2: SEHNR, FQNEAQ (reference sequence). Here the CDR3 DNA reads TGTGCCAGCAGCTTAGCCTTTAGCGGTGAGCAGTTCTTC. Protein sequence: CASSLAFSGEQFF.

The rearrangement joins TRBV6-2 or TRBV6-3 to TRBJ2-5; 8 bases are a match to TRBD1. The length of the CDR3 is 15 residues. CDR1 MNHEY and CDR2 SVGEGT come from the germline V gene. V shed 2 bases, J shed 4 bases, and the junction held 6 bases outside the gene matches. In DNA form, the CDR3 reads TGTGCCAGCAGTTACCCTCGGACAGGGAGAGAGACCCAGTACTTC. Amino acids: CASSYPRTGRETQYF.

This chain connects TRBV19 to TRBJ2-1; 7 positions match TRBD2. J was trimmed by 15 bases and V by 5 bases; bases with no gene match: 7. The length of the CDR3 is 11 residues. Germline-derived CDR1 and CDR2 are LNHDA and SQIVND (reference sequence). The CDR3 is CASSFGLDPFF. For the CDR3, the DNA is TGTGCCAGTAGTTTTGGACTAGATCCGTTCTTC.

The V and J genes are TRBV29-1 and TRBJ2-5, with TRBD1 matching 8 bases. The V and J ends lost 5 bases and 4 bases, in that order; junction bases with no gene match: 9. The CDR3 is 14 amino acids. CDR1 and CDR2 from the germline V gene are SQVTM and ANQGSEA. The CDR3 DNA is TGCAGCGTTACAGGACAGGGTCTACCAGAGACCCAGTACTTC. Amino acids: CSVTGQGLPETQYF.

The rearrangement joins TRBV19 to TRBJ1-1; D gene ambiguous. This CDR3 has 13 amino acids. CDR1 and CDR2 from the germline V gene are LNHDA and SQIVND (reference sequence). V lost 3 bases and J lost 1, with 6 bases in between. CDR3 protein: CASSILKNTEAFF. The CDR3 DNA reads as TGTGCCAGTAGTATTTTGAAGAACACTGAAGCTTTCTTT.